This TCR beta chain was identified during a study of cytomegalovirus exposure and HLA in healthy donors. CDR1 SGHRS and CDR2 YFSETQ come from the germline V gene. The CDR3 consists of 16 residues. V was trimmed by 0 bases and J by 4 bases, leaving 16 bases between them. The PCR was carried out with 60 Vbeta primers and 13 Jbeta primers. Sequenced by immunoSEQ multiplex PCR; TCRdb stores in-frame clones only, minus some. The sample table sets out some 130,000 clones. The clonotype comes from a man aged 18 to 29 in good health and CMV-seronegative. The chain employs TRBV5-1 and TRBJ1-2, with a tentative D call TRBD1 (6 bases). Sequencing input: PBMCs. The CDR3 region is CASSLEATGVVYGYTF. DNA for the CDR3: TGCGCCAGCAGCTTGGAAGCGACAGGCGTTGTCTATGGCTACACCTTC. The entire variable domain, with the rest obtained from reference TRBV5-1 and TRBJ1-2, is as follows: KAGVTQTPRYLIKTRGQQVTLSCSPISGHRSVSWYQQTPGQGLQFLFEYFSETQRNKGNFPGRFSGRQFSNSRSEMNVSTLELGDSALYLCASSLEATGVVYGYTFGSGTRLTVV.